This TCR beta chain was captured by sequencing in a study of cytomegalovirus exposure and HLA in healthy donors. Whole-study results and caveats: Relative to the approximately 660-donor mean, N-insertions were reportedly fewer in an Asian-associated ancestry cluster in a later analysis. According to a later analysis, most TCR beta chains associated with CMV appeared HLA-restricted. The likely explanation for a cluster of highly shared sequence variants was sequencing artifact. Most TCR sequences were uncommon, yet certain public TCRs appeared in many donors.

This CDR3 has 14 residues. V was clipped by 2 bases and J by 1 base, with 8 bases between them. Germline CDR1 is SGHTA and CDR2 is FQGNSA. This clone was counted a few times. Its antigen is undetermined. With 60 Vbeta and 13 Jbeta primers, the PCR was carried out. Measured with immunoSEQ multiplex PCR; TCRdb has only the in-frame clones, and not every one. The table has roughly 120,000 clones, just under 75% seen once. V and J are TRBV7-2 and TRBJ1-1; D ambiguous. The TCR originated in a man in his sixties in good health and CMV-seropositive. The sample was PBMCs. CDR3 DNA sequence: TGTGCCAGCAGCTTATCAGCGAGGAACACTGAAGCTTTCTTT. Protein product: CASSLSARNTEAFF.